One sample yielded the 19 T cell receptor beta chains listed below, sequenced in a study of vaccination effects on CD4 cells after COVID-19. Expansion with viral peptide pools was applied to antigen-specific CD4+ T cells by the ViraFEST assay prior to sequencing. Following culture for around 10 days, CD4+ T cells were isolated. Method: immunoSEQ multiplex PCR; TCRdb's copy keeps in-frame clones and lacks some. The sample lists tens of thousands of clones; around 74% were seen once. Their antigens remain unidentified. This material consisted of CD4+ T cells from PBMCs cultured with HCoV-229E spike peptides, taken before COVID-19 vaccination. These receptors all stem from a human donor who received a COVID-19 vaccine.

This clone has just a few counts. The rearrangement links TRBV18 to TRBJ2-4, with D perhaps being TRBD1 or TRBD2 (6 bases each). Trimming left V 1 base short and J 7 bases short, with 29 bases between. CDR1 is KGHSH and CDR2 is LQKENI in the germline V gene. CDR3 length: 20 residues. The CDR3 DNA reads TGTGCCAGCTCACCACGGGGGGTATCAGCGGACGCGGGACACCTTAACATTCAGTACTTC. This translates into CASSPRGVSADAGHLNIQYF.

The chain combines TRBV19 with TRBJ1-3; D may be TRBD1 (6 bases). CDR3 length: 17 residues. Trimming pared 3 bases from V and 0 bases from J, leaving 15 bases between. Germline values: CDR1 LNHDA, CDR2 SQIVND (reference sequence). The chain's CDR3 is CASSITGAISSGNTIYF. DNA of the CDR3: TGTGCCAGTAGTATTACGGGGGCCATAAGCTCTGGAAACACCATATATTTT.

The genes are TRBV7-8 and TRBJ1-1; the D is unclear. This CDR3 region has 13 residues. The germline CDR1 and CDR2 sequences are SGHVS and FQNEAQ. V lost 5 bases, J lost 2 bases, and 9 bases lay in between. The CDR3 here is CASSLDTNTEAFF. The CDR3, as DNA: TGTGCCAGCAGCCTCGACACCAACACTGAAGCTTTCTTT.

This sequence joins TRBV2 and TRBJ2-7; a possible D gene is TRBD1 (7 bases). Trimming took 7 bases from V and 2 from J, leaving 21 bases between them. This CDR3 comprises 16 residues. Per the germline V gene, CDR1 is SNHLY and CDR2 is FYNNEI. CDR3 in amino acids: CASTTAGGQRTYEQYV. The CDR3 region has the DNA TGTGCCAGCACCACCGCCGGGGGACAGAGAACCTACGAGCAGTACGTC.

This rearrangement joins TRBV2 to TRBJ2-5; 7 bases are shared with TRBD2. CDR1 is SNHLY and CDR2 is FYNNEI in the germline V gene. The CDR3 consists of 14 residues. V was clipped by 9 bases and J by 4 bases; unmatched bases: 11. The CDR3 here is CASGGLDITETQYF. The CDR3 DNA follows: TGTGCCAGTGGCGGACTAGATATCACAGAGACCCAGTACTTC.

This clone showed up just a few times. The chain joins TRBV6-1 to TRBJ1-1; the match to TRBD1 covers 8 bases. The CDR3 length is 14 residues. V lost 3 bases and J lost 3; bases outside the gene matches: 3. Germline CDR1 reads MNHNS; CDR2 reads SASEGT. DNA for the CDR3: TGTGCCAGCAGTGATCGACAGGGGTACACTGAAGCTTTCTTT. It specifies CASSDRQGYTEAFF.

The rearrangement links TRBV2 to TRBJ2-7, with a weak D call TRBD1 (6 bases). The CDR3 covers 14 residues. The V gene's germline CDR1 is SNHLY and CDR2 FYNNEI. V gave up 6 bases and J gave up 2 bases, with 14 bases separating them. The DNA for the CDR3 is TGTGCCAGCAGGCCCGGGACAAACGCCTACGAGCAGTACGTC. Translation gives CASRPGTNAYEQYV.

In this sample, this clone turned up once. V and J are TRBV5-1 and TRBJ1-2, with D tentatively TRBD1 (6 bases). This CDR3 region has 14 residues. Germline CDR1 and CDR2: SGHRS and YFSETQ. The ends were cut back, 4 bases at V and 8 bases at J, with 18 bases in the middle. CDR3 sequence: CASSILQGAGGYTF. In DNA, the CDR3 is TGCGCCAGCAGCATACTACAGGGCGCAGGGGGCTACACCTTC.

The rearrangement uses TRBV6-5 and TRBJ1-3, with D tentatively TRBD1 (5 bases). Per germline, CDR1 MNHEY and CDR2 SVGAGI. The CDR3 sequence is 14 residues long. Trimming shortened V by 7 bases and J by 9 bases, and 19 bases separated the two germline ends. The CDR3 reads CASTRGRAEGTIYF. The CDR3 DNA is TGTGCCAGCACCCGGGGCAGGGCGGAGGGCACCATATATTTT.

The chain has TRBV7-2 and TRBJ2-5; D unresolved. Germline CDR1 and CDR2: SGHTA and FQGNSA. This CDR3 has 14 residues. V was shortened by 5 bases and J by 3 bases, with 13 bases between the two germline ends. CDR3: CASSPALAKETQYF. Here the CDR3 DNA reads TGTGCCAGCAGCCCTGCATTAGCAAAAGAGACCCAGTACTTC.

In its sample, this clone was seen a few times. V and J are TRBV25-1 and TRBJ1-6; 8 bases fit TRBD1. The CDR3 loop spans 16 amino acids. Germline assignment: CDR1 MGHDK and CDR2 SYGVNS. The V segment lost 4 bases and the J segment 6 bases; nucleotides outside the gene matches: 8. The CDR3: CASSAQDRAGNSPLHF. For the CDR3, the DNA is TGTGCCAGCAGTGCCCAGGACAGGGCCGGTAATTCACCCCTCCACTTT.

The gene calls are TRBV4-2 and TRBJ1-2; no clear D gene. The length of the CDR3 is 13 residues. Trimming pared 4 bases from V and 7 bases from J, leaving 13 bases between. Germline CDR1 and CDR2: LGHNA and YNFKEQ. As DNA, the CDR3 is TGTGCCAGCAGCCCCCCCGGGAACAGTGGCTACACCTTC. It yields the protein CASSPPGNSGYTF.

V usage is TRBV5-1 and J usage is TRBJ2-1; D may be TRBD1 (6 bases). This CDR3 has 13 residues. CDR1 is SGHRS, CDR2 YFSETQ, per germline. Trimming cost V 0 bases and J 10 bases, with 11 bases left between them. The DNA of the CDR3 is TGCGCCAGCAGCTTGGACCAAGACAGGGAGCAGTTCTTC. This gives the protein CASSLDQDREQFF.

The chain is built from TRBV7-2 and TRBJ1-2; D remains ambiguous. Germline CDR1 SGHTA, CDR2 FQGNSA. The CDR3 extends over 15 amino acids. Trimming took off 2 bases at V and 3 bases at J, with 13 bases between the two ends. This CDR3 is CASSLRFTPDYGYTF. The CDR3 nucleotides are TGTGCCAGCAGCTTAAGGTTCACCCCTGACTATGGCTACACCTTC.

The chain has TRBV7-2 and TRBJ1-1; D is unresolved. V was shortened by 4 bases and J by 1 base, with 7 bases between the two germline ends. CDR1 SGHTA and CDR2 FQGNSA come from the germline V gene. CDR3 length: 13 amino acids. CDR3 in amino acids: CASSSPSNTEAFF. CDR3 DNA sequence: TGTGCCAGCAGCTCGCCCTCGAACACTGAAGCTTTCTTT.

The rearrangement uses TRBV5-1 and TRBJ2-3; D perhaps matches TRBD2 (6 bases). V lost 0 bases, J lost 0 bases, and 11 bases lay in between. Germline V lookup: CDR1 SGHRS, CDR2 YFSETQ. The CDR3 loop spans 16 amino acids. Here the CDR3 DNA reads TGCGCCAGCAGCTTGGCGGGGGTCACTAGCACAGATACGCAGTATTTT. The encoded protein is CASSLAGVTSTDTQYF.

The chain is built from TRBV5-1 and TRBJ1-1, with a tentative D call TRBD1 (5 bases). The germline V gene encodes CDR1 SGHRS and CDR2 YFSETQ. CDR3 length: 15 amino acids. The V and J ends lost 4 bases and 0 bases respectively, with 13 bases between them. CDR3 protein: CASSRQQAMNTEAFF. The CDR3, as DNA: TGCGCCAGCAGCCGACAACAGGCCATGAACACTGAAGCTTTCTTT.

The gene calls are TRBV15 and TRBJ2-2, with D tentatively TRBD2 (5 bases). V lost 1 base to trimming and J lost 0 bases, with 15 bases between them. CDR1 is LNHNV and CDR2 is YYDKDF in the germline V gene (reference sequence). The CDR3 extends over 18 amino acids. The CDR3 here is CATSRAASGSTNTGELFF. The CDR3 coding sequence is TGTGCCACCAGCAGAGCCGCCTCGGGATCCACGAACACCGGGGAGCTGTTTTTT.

The CDR3 reads CASSLGDRVSPDTQYF. The CDR3, as DNA: TGTGCCAGCAGCTTGGGGGACAGGGTGTCCCCAGATACGCAGTATTTT. V and J are TRBV11-1 and TRBJ2-3; 9 nucleotides match TRBD1. Germline CDR1 and CDR2: SGHAT and FQDESV (reference sequence). The CDR3 contains 16 residues. The trim removed 3 bases at V and 4 bases at J, leaving 8 bases unmatched.